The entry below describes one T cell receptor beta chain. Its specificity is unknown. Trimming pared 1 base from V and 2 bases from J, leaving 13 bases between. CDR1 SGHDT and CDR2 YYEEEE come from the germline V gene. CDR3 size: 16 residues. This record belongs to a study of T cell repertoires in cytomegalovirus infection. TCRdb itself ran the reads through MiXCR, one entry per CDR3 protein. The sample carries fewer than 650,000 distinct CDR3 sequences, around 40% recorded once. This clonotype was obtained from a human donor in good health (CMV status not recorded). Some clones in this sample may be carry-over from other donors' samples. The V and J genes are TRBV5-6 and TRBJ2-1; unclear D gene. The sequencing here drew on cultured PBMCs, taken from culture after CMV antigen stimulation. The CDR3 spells CASSLRLGPPYNEQFF. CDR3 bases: TGTGCCAGCAGCTTGAGGTTGGGCCCCCCCTACAATGAGCAGTTCTTC.